This is a list of T cell receptor beta chains from one sample in a study of shared clonotypes between healthy human individuals. The assay was immunoSEQ multiplex PCR, and TCRdb's table has in-frame clones only and misses some. This sample has roughly 650,000 clones, with about 96% found just once. The sequenced sample consisted of naive CD4+ T cells sorted from blood. The receptors were gathered from a woman in her twenties or thirties in good health. CDR3s include the opening cysteine and the closing phenylalanine or tryptophan. D genes are given only for firm matches. Size tells how often a clone was seen (once, few, many) or the class of an expanded clone, and some rows leave it out.

abundance	v_gene	d_gene	j_gene	CDR3nt	CDR3aa
NA	TRBV7-8	NA	TRBJ2-1	TGTGCCAGCAGCTTAGGAGAGACTAGAGTCAATGAGCAGTTCTTC	CASSLGETRVNEQFF
NA	TRBV21-1	NA	TRBJ1-2	TGTGCCAGACAGGGGGTTAACGGACGACACTATGGCTACACCTTC	CARQGVNGRHYGYTF
NA	TRBV18	NA	TRBJ1-1	TGTGCCAGCTCACCACCGCGGGGGGTTACCACTGAAGCTTTCTTT	CASSPPRGVTTEAFF
NA	TRBV19	TRBD2	TRBJ2-3	TGTGCCAGTAGGTCTAGCGGGAGGACTAGCACAGATACGCAGTATTTT	CASRSSGRTSTDTQYF
NA	TRBV28	TRBD2	TRBJ2-3	TGTGCCAGCAGGGGGACTAGCGGGAGATCAGATACGCAGTATTTT	CASRGTSGRSDTQYF
NA	TRBV28	NA	TRBJ1-1	TGTGCCAGCAGTTTTGGGGGGGTGTGGACTGAAGCTTTCTTT	CASSFGGVWTEAFF
NA	TRBV28	NA	TRBJ1-4	TGTGCCAGCAGTCCAGCGGGGGCAACTAATGAAAAACTGTTTTTT	CASSPAGATNEKLFF
once	TRBV12-5	TRBD2	TRBJ2-1	TGTGCTAGTGGTTCTGGACTAGCTCCCCACAATGAGCAGTTCTTC	CASGSGLAPHNEQFF
NA	TRBV6-5	TRBD2	TRBJ2-7	TGTGCCAGCAGTTACCTAGCGGGGCACTACGAGCAGTACTTC	CASSYLAGHYEQYF
NA	TRBV28	NA	TRBJ2-1	TGTGCCAGCAGTTTCCGGGACCACCAGTTCTTC	CASSFRDHQFF
NA	TRBV5-1	NA	TRBJ2-3	TGCGCCAGCAGCTTCGGGGACACAGATACGCAGTATTTT	CASSFGDTDTQYF
NA	TRBV2	NA	TRBJ2-3	TGTGCCAGCAGTTGGGACCGTAGCACAGATACGCAGTATTTT	CASSWDRSTDTQYF
NA	TRBV23-1	TRBD1	TRBJ1-3	TGCGCCAGCAGTCGCTCCGGGACAGGGGAGGAAAACACCATATATTTT	CASSRSGTGEENTIYF
NA	TRBV5-8	NA	TRBJ1-2	TGTGCCAGCACCACACAGGGATTAGGCGGCTACACCTTC	CASTTQGLGGYTF
NA	TRBV6-1	NA	TRBJ1-3	TGTGCCAGCAGTTCTTCAAGAAACACCATATATTTT	CASSSSRNTIYF
NA	TRBV7-9	TRBD2	TRBJ2-7	TGTGCCAGCAGCTTACTGACTAGCGGCTCCTACGAGCAGTACTTC	CASSLLTSGSYEQYF
NA	TRBV6-5	NA	TRBJ2-4	TGTGCCAGCAGTTACCTGCCGACAGGAGCCAAAAACATTCAGTACTTC	CASSYLPTGAKNIQYF
NA	TRBV19	NA	TRBJ2-5	TGTGCCAGTAGTTCCACAGGCCGGTACCAAGAGACCCAGTACTTC	CASSSTGRYQETQYF
NA	TRBV5-1	NA	TRBJ2-1	TGCGCCAGCAGCTTCGGGGATGAGCAGTTCTTC	CASSFGDEQFF
NA	TRBV5-1	NA	TRBJ1-3	TGCGCCAGCAGCTCCGCCGGAGGGCTTGGAAACACCATATATTTT	CASSSAGGLGNTIYF
NA	TRBV18	NA	TRBJ1-2	TGTGCCAGCTCACCACGGTCGACGGATGGCTACACCTTC	CASSPRSTDGYTF
NA	TRBV28	TRBD2	TRBJ2-7	TGTGCCAGCAGAATAAGCGGGGTCTCCTACGAGCAGTACTTC	CASRISGVSYEQYF
NA	TRBV11-2	NA	TRBJ1-4	TGTGCCAGCAGCTTAGACAGGGAAAAACTGTTTTTT	CASSLDREKLFF
NA	TRBV11-1	NA	TRBJ2-5	TGTGCCAGCAGCTCTGGCTCCTTGGAGACCCAGTACTTC	CASSSGSLETQYF
NA	TRBV27	TRBD1	TRBJ2-3	TGTGCCAGCAGTTTTCGGACAGGGTCAGATACGCAGTATTTT	CASSFRTGSDTQYF
NA	TRBV10-2	TRBD2	TRBJ2-1	TGCGCCAGCACTCCAATGACTAGCGGGAATCAGAATGAGCAGTTCTTC	CASTPMTSGNQNEQFF
NA	TRBV7-6	TRBD2	TRBJ2-7	TGTGCCAGCAGTTCCCGTAGCGGGAGTTACGAGCAGTACTTC	CASSSRSGSYEQYF
NA	TRBV6-6	NA	TRBJ2-3	TGTGCCAGCAGTTATAAGAAAACAGATACGCAGTATTTT	CASSYKKTDTQYF
NA	TRBV28	NA	TRBJ2-3	TGTGCCAGCAGTCGAACCCATGAGTCCGCTACGCAGTATTTT	CASSRTHESATQYF
NA	TRBV5-1	NA	TRBJ2-1	TGCGCCAGCAGCTTGTACTACCACAATGAGCAGTTCTTC	CASSLYYHNEQFF
NA	TRBV7-8	NA	TRBJ1-4	TGTGCCAGCAGCTTAGGACGGTCTTGGGAAAAACTGTTTTTT	CASSLGRSWEKLFF
NA	TRBV5-1	TRBD2	TRBJ2-1	TGCGCCAGCAGGGGGCTAGCGGGAGTGAATGAGCAGTTCTTC	CASRGLAGVNEQFF
NA	TRBV27	NA	TRBJ1-6	TGTGCCAGCAGTTTCGCCGGGACAAGTACACCCCTCCACTTT	CASSFAGTSTPLHF
once	TRBV7-2	NA	TRBJ2-5	TGTGCCAGCAGCTTCGGGCCAAGCCCAGGAGAGACCCAGTACTTC	CASSFGPSPGETQYF
NA	TRBV5-4	TRBD2	TRBJ2-3	TGTGCCAGCACCGGGGGAGGGGCGGTTGCAGATACGCAGTATTTT	CASTGGGAVADTQYF
NA	TRBV11-2	TRBD2	TRBJ2-1	TGTGCCAGCAGCGCTTCTAGCGGGGGCTCCTACAATGAGCAGTTCTTC	CASSASSGGSYNEQFF
NA	TRBV27	TRBD1	TRBJ1-2	TGTGCCAGCAGTCCATCGGACAGGGTCTATGGCTACACCTTC	CASSPSDRVYGYTF
NA	TRBV28	TRBD2	TRBJ2-5	TGTGCCAGCAGTACACCGGGACTAGCGGGAAAAGAGACCCAGTACTTC	CASSTPGLAGKETQYF